The 7 T cell receptor beta chains listed next were all sequenced from one sample in a study of cytomegalovirus exposure and HLA in healthy donors. The PCR made use of 60 Vbeta and 13 Jbeta primers. Measured with immunoSEQ multiplex PCR; TCRdb has only the in-frame clones, and not every one. The sample has some 130,000 clones, 79% seen once. Material for sequencing was PBMCs. These receptors were taken from a female donor in good health and CMV-seronegative.

This chain joins TRBV25-1 and TRBJ1-1; tentative D call: TRBD1 (5 bases). V was cut by 2 bases and J by 2 bases, with 15 bases left in between. Germline V gives CDR1 MGHDK, CDR2 SYGVNS. This CDR3 comprises 16 residues. This chain's CDR3 is CASSERGKGQNTEAFF. CDR3 in DNA: TGTGCCAGCAGTGAACGGGGGAAAGGGCAAAACACTGAAGCTTTCTTT.

This clone was picked up one time. The chain combines TRBV28 with TRBJ1-1; 8 bases fit TRBD1. J gave up 4 bases and V 5 bases, and 9 bases lay outside the gene matches. Germline CDR1 MDHEN, CDR2 SYDVKM. This CDR3 spans 15 amino acids. The CDR3 bases are TGTGCCAGCAGTACGACAGGGGATCGGGCCACTGAAGCTTTCTTT. Protein: CASSTTGDRATEAFF.

The V and J genes are TRBV5-8 and TRBJ2-2; D not certain. Deletions cut 1 base from V and 6 bases from J, with 13 bases between. The CDR3 spans 15 residues. Germline V lookup: CDR1 SGHTS, CDR2 YDEGEE. The CDR3 spells CASSLFRSLAGELFF. The CDR3 bases are TGTGCCAGCAGCTTGTTCCGGAGCTTGGCCGGGGAGCTGTTTTTT.

This clone has a handful of counts. The gene calls are TRBV2 and TRBJ2-7, with D possibly matching TRBD1 (6 bases). The CDR3 covers 13 residues. Germline CDR1 and CDR2: SNHLY and FYNNEI. Trimming stripped 6 bases from V and 3 bases from J, with 12 bases between. CDR3 nucleotides: TGTGCCAGCAGGCACAGGGTGTTCTACGAGCAGTACTTC. It translates to CASRHRVFYEQYF.

J is TRBJ2-7 and V is TRBV19; possibly TRBD2 for D (6 bases). Deletions cut 1 base from V and 3 bases from J, with 10 bases between. The CDR3 has 14 residues. Germline CDR1 and CDR2: LNHDA and SQIVND (reference sequence). The CDR3 here is CASSIAGSSYEQYF. DNA of the CDR3: TGTGCCAGTAGTATAGCCGGGAGTAGCTACGAGCAGTACTTC.

The chain joins TRBV10-2 to TRBJ1-5; 8 bases are shared with TRBD1. Unmatched junction bases numbered 4, after V lost 4 bases and J lost 5 bases. The CDR3 has 14 amino acids. The germline V gene encodes CDR1 WSHSY and CDR2 SAAADI. This CDR3 reads CASSAAGGDQPQHF. The CDR3 DNA reads TGCGCCAGCAGTGCCGCAGGGGGCGATCAGCCCCAGCATTTT.

The CDR3 DNA reads as TGTGCCAGCAGTTTCGCAGGGAGGAGCAATCAGCCCCAGCATTTT. This gives the protein CASSFAGRSNQPQHF. The chain is built from TRBV28 and TRBJ1-5; a weak D match, TRBD1 (5 bases). Trimming removed 3 bases at V and 1 base at J, with 10 bases between. Germline assignment: CDR1 MDHEN and CDR2 SYDVKM. The CDR3 sequence is 15 residues long.